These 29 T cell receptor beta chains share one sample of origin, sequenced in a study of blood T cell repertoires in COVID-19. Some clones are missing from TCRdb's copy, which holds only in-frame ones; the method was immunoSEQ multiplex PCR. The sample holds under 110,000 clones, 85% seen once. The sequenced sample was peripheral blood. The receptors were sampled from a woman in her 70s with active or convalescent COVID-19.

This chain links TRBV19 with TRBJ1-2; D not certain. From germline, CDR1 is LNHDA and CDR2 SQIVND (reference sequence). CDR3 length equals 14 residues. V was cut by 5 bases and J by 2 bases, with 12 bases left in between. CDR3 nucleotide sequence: TGTGCCAGTAGTCCTCCGGGAGGGAACTATGGCTACACCTTC. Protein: CASSPPGGNYGYTF.

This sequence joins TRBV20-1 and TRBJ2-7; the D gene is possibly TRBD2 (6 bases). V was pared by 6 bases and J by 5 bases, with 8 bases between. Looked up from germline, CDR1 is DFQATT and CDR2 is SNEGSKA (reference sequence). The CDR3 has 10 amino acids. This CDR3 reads CSAGRHEQYF. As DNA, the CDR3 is TGCAGTGCAGGGAGGCACGAGCAGTACTTC.

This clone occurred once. CDR3 sequence (DNA): TGTGCCAGCAGCAGACAGGAGGTCATGTATGGCTACACCTTC. It yields the protein CASSRQEVMYGYTF. The genes are TRBV5-6 and TRBJ1-2; D is perhaps TRBD1 (6 bases). Germline lookup yields CDR1 SGHDT and CDR2 YYEEEE. Trimming removed 4 bases from V and 5 bases from J, with 15 bases in between. This CDR3 contains 14 residues.

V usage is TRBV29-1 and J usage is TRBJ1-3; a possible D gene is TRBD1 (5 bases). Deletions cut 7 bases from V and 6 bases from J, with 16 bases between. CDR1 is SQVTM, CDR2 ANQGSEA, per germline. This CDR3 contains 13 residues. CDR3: CSAAGGKTNTIYF. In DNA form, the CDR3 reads TGCAGCGCGGCGGGGGGAAAGACAAACACCATATATTTT.

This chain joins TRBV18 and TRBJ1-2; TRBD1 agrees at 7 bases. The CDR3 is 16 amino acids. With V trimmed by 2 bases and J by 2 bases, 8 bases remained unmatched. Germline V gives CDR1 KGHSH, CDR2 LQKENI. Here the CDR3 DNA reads TGTGCCAGCTCACCAGCAGGGGGTTTTTCCAACTATGGCTACACCTTC. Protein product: CASSPAGGFSNYGYTF.

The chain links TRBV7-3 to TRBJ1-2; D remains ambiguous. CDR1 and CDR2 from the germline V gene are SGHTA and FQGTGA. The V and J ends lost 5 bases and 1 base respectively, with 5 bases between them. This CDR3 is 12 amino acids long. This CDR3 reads CASSTYNYGYTF. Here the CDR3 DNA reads TGTGCCAGCAGCACATATAACTATGGCTACACCTTC.

CDR3 residues: CASSPSGGTTHYEQYF. CDR3 coding DNA: TGTGCCAGCAGCCCCTCAGGGGGGACCACCCACTACGAGCAGTACTTC. This chain uses TRBV7-2 with TRBJ2-7; D may be TRBD1 (7 bases). This CDR3 contains 16 residues. Deletions cut 5 bases from V and 3 bases from J, with 20 bases between. In germline, CDR1 is SGHTA, CDR2 FQGNSA.

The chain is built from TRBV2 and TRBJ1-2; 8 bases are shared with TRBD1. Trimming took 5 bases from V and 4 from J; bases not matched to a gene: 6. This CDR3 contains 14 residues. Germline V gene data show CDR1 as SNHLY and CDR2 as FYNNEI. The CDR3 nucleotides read TGTGCCAGCAGTCGCGGACAGGGCACCTATGGCTACACCTTC. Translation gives CASSRGQGTYGYTF. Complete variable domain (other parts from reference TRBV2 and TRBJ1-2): EPEVTQTPSHQVTQMGQEVILRCVPISNHLYFYWYRQILGQKVEFLVSFYNNEISEKSEIFDDQFSVERPDGSNFTLKIRSTKLEDSAMYFCASSRGQGTYGYTFGSGTRLTVV.

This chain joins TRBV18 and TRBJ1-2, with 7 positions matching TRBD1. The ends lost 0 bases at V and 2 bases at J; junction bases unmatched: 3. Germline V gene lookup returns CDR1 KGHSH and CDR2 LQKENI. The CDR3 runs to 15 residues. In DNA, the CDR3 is TGTGCCAGCTCACCACCGCTGACAGGGAACTATGGCTACACCTTC. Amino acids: CASSPPLTGNYGYTF.

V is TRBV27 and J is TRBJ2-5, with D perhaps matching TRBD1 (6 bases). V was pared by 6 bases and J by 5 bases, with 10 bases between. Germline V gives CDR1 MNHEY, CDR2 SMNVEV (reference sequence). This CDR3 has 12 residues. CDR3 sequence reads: CASRNTGETQYF. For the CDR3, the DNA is TGTGCCAGCAGGAACACAGGGGAGACCCAGTACTTC.

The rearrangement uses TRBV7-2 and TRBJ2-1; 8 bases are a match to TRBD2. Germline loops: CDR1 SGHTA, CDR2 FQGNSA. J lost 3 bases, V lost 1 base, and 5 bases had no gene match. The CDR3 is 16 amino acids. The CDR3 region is CASSLVRAGGYNEQFF. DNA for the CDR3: TGTGCCAGCAGCTTAGTCCGGGCGGGAGGCTACAATGAGCAGTTCTTC.

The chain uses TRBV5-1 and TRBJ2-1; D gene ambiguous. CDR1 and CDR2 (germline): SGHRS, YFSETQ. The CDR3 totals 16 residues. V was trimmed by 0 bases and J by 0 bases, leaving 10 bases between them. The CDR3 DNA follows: TGCGCCAGCAGCTTGGTTGGCGGCAGCTCCTACAATGAGCAGTTCTTC. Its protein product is CASSLVGGSSYNEQFF.

The CDR3 DNA is TGCGCCAGCAGCTTGGCATCTCAGGACACTGAAGCTTTCTTT. Its protein product is CASSLASQDTEAFF. The chain couples TRBV5-1 to TRBJ1-1; no clear D gene. Trimming left V 0 bases short and J 3 bases short, with 9 bases between. Germline lookup yields CDR1 SGHRS and CDR2 YFSETQ. This CDR3 spans 14 amino acids.

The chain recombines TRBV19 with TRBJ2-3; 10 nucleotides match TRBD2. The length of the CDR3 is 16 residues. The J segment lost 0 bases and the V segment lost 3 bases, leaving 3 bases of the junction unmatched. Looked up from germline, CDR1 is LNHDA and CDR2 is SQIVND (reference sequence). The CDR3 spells CASSIGLAASTDTQYF. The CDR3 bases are TGTGCCAGTAGTATTGGACTAGCGGCTAGCACAGATACGCAGTATTTT. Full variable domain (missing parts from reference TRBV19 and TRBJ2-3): DGGITQSPKYLFRKEGQNVTLSCEQNLNHDAMYWYRQDPGQGLRLIYYSQIVNDFQKGDIAEGYSVSREKKESFPLTVTSAQKNPTAFYLCASSIGLAASTDTQYFGPGTRLTVL.

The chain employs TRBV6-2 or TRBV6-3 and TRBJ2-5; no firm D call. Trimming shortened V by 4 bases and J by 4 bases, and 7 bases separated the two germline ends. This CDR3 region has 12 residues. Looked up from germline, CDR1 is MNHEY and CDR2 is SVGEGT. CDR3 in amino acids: CASSSAGETQYF. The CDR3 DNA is TGTGCCAGCAGTTCCGCCGGAGAGACCCAGTACTTC.

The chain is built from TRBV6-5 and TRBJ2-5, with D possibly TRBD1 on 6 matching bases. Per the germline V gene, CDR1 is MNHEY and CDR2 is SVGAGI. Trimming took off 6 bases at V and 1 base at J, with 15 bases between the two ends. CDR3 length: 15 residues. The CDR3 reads CASRSSGQIQETQYF. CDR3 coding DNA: TGTGCCAGCAGGTCTAGTGGACAGATCCAAGAGACCCAGTACTTC.

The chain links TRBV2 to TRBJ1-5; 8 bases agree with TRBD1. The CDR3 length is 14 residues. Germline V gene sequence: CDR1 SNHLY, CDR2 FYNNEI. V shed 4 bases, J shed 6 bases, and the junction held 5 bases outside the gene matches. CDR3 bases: TGTGCCAGCAGTGGGACAGGGCCCAGTCAGCCCCAGCATTTT. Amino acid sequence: CASSGTGPSQPQHF.

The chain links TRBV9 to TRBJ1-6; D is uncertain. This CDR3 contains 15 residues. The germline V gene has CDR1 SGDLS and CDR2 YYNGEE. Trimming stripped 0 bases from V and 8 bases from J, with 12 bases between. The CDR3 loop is CASSVGGDLYSPLHF. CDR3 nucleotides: TGTGCCAGCAGCGTAGGTGGAGATCTATATTCACCCCTCCACTTT.

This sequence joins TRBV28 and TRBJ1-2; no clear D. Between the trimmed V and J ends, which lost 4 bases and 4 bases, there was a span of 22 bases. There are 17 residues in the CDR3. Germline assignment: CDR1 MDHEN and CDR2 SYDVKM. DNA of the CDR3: TGTGCCAGCAGTTCCTCCTTGGGAGGGCCAAACCTCTATGGCTACACCTTC. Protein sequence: CASSSSLGGPNLYGYTF.

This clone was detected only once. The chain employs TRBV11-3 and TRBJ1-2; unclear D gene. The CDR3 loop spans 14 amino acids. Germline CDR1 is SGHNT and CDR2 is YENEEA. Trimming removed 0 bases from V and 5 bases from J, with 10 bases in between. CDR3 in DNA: TGTGCCAGCAGCTTAGATGCCGGGGTGTATGGCTACACCTTC. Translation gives CASSLDAGVYGYTF.

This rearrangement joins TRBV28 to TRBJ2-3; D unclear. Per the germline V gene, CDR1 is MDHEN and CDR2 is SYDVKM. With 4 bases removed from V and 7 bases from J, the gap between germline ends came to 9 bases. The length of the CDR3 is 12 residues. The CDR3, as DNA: TGTGCCAGCAGTTCAAATGCTAATACGCAGTATTTT. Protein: CASSSNANTQYF.

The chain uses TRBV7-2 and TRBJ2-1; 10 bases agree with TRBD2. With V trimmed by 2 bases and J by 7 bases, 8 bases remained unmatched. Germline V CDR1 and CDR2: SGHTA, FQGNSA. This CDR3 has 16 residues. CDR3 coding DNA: TGTGCCAGCAGCTTACAGGCCGGACTAGCGGAGAATGAGCAGTTCTTC. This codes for CASSLQAGLAENEQFF.

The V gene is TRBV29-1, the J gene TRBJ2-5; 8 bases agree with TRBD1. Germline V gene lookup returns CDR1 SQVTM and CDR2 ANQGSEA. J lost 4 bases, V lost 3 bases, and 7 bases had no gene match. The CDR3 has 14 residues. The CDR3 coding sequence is TGCAGCGTTGACCGGGACAGGCTGGGAGAGACCCAGTACTTC. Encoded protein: CSVDRDRLGETQYF.

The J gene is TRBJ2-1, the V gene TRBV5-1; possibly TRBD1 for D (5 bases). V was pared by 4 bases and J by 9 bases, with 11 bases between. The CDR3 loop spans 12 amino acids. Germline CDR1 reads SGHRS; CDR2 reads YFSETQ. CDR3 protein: CASSEGDGEQFF. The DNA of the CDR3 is TGCGCCAGCAGCGAAGGGGATGGTGAGCAGTTCTTC. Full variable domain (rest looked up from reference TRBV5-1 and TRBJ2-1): KAGVTQTPRYLIKTRGQQVTLSCSPISGHRSVSWYQQTPGQGLQFLFEYFSETQRNKGNFPGRFSGRQFSNSRSEMNVSTLELGDSALYLCASSEGDGEQFFGPGTRLTVL.

This CDR3 reads CASSRGGQGSTEAFF. The CDR3 DNA reads as TGTGCCAGCAGCAGGGGGGGACAGGGGAGCACTGAAGCTTTCTTT. This chain uses TRBV4-2 with TRBJ1-1, with TRBD1 matching over 10 bases. With V trimmed by 5 bases and J by 4 bases, 7 bases remained unmatched. The CDR3 has 15 amino acids. Germline V gene sequence: CDR1 LGHNA, CDR2 YNFKEQ.

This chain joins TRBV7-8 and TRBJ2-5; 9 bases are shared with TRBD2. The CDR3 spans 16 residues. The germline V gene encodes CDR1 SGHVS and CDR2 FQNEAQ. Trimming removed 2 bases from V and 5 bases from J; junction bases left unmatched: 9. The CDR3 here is CASSLIFVAGVETQYF. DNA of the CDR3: TGTGCCAGCAGCTTAATTTTTGTAGCGGGAGTGGAGACCCAGTACTTC.

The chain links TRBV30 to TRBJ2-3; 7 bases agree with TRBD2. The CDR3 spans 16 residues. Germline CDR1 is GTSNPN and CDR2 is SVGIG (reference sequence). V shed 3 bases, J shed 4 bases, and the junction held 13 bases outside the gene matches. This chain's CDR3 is CAWSLFKAGVSDTQYF. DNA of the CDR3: TGTGCCTGGAGCCTTTTTAAGGCGGGAGTTTCAGATACGCAGTATTTT.

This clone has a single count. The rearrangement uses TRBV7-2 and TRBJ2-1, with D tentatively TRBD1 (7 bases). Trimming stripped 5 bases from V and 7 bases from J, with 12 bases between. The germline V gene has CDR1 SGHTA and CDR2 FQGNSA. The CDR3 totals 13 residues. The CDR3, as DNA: TGTGCCAGCAGCACCGCAGGGGGGAATGAGCAGTTCTTC. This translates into CASSTAGGNEQFF.

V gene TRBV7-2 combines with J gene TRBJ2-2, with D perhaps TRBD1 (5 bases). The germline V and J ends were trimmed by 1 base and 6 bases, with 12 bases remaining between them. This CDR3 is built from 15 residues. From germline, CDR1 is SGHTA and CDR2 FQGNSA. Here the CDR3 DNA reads TGTGCCAGCAGCTTAGTTACAGGATCTTCCGGGGAGCTGTTTTTT. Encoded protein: CASSLVTGSSGELFF.